The 28 T cell receptor beta chains listed next were all sequenced from one sample in a study of blood T cell repertoires in COVID-19. The data were produced by immunoSEQ multiplex PCR, yet TCRdb's version contains in-frame clones alone and is incomplete. The sample carries under 250,000 clones, roughly 85% recorded once. The sample consisted of peripheral blood. The receptors derive from a woman in her seventies with COVID-19, enrolled during active disease.

This clone was found a few times. The chain uses TRBV11-3 and TRBJ2-5, with 7 positions matching TRBD2. This CDR3 has 15 residues. Trimming at V came to 4 bases and at J to 2 bases, leaving 7 bases not matched to a gene. CDR1 and CDR2 from the germline V gene are SGHNT and YENEEA. CDR3 protein: CASSSWASGQETQYF. CDR3 coding DNA: TGTGCCAGCAGCTCGTGGGCTAGCGGACAAGAGACCCAGTACTTC.

This sequence joins TRBV5-1 and TRBJ1-1, with D perhaps TRBD1 (5 bases). CDR3 length: 15 amino acids. CDR1 and CDR2 (germline): SGHRS, YFSETQ. V lost 0 bases and J lost 4, with 13 bases in between. CDR3 amino acids: CASSLEGDKGTEAFF. The CDR3 bases are TGCGCCAGCAGCTTGGAAGGGGATAAGGGCACTGAAGCTTTCTTT.

The chain uses TRBV11-2 and TRBJ2-3, with TRBD2 identical over 11 bases. V dropped 4 bases and J dropped 1; count of bases not matched to a gene: 13. CDR3 length: 19 residues. Germline loops: CDR1 SGHAT, CDR2 FQNNGV. CDR3 sequence: CASSSPTSGVVFGTDTQYF. Written as DNA, the CDR3 is TGTGCCAGCAGCTCACCGACTAGCGGGGTCGTCTTCGGCACAGATACGCAGTATTTT.

The chain couples TRBV21-1 to TRBJ1-1. TRBV21-1 is a documented pseudogene. CDR3 size: 12 residues. The CDR3 DNA is TGTGCCAGCACCCCGGGGGATACTGAAGCTTTCTTT. Protein: CASTPGDTEAFF.

This chain links TRBV7-2 with TRBJ1-3, with D hard to call. Germline V CDR1 and CDR2: SGHTA, FQGNSA. V shed 2 bases and J shed 3 bases, with 2 bases lying between them. This CDR3 spans 12 amino acids. CDR3 DNA: TGTGCCAGCAGCTTACGTGGAAACACCATATATTTT. Its translation: CASSLRGNTIYF.

This clone was seen just once. The gene calls are TRBV7-2 and TRBJ2-2; D gene uncertain. This CDR3 has 14 amino acids. In germline, CDR1 is SGHTA, CDR2 FQGNSA. Between the trimmed V and J ends, which lost 1 base and 4 bases, there was a span of 7 bases. CDR3 sequence (DNA): TGTGCCAGCAGCTTAGACCCCGGCACCGGGGAGCTGTTTTTT. Amino acids: CASSLDPGTGELFF.

This sequence joins TRBV5-5 and TRBJ1-2; 7 nucleotides line up with TRBD1. V lost 4 bases and J lost 2; bases outside the gene matches: 8. From germline, CDR1 is SGHKS and CDR2 YYEKEE (reference sequence). CDR3 length: 15 amino acids. The CDR3 sequence is CASSTSTGINYGYTF. In nucleotides, the CDR3 is TGTGCCAGCAGCACGTCGACAGGGATCAACTATGGCTACACCTTC.

The chain links TRBV11-3 to TRBJ2-2; 8 bases line up with TRBD1. Losses at the gene ends were 6 bases for V and 6 bases for J; bases not matched to a gene: 12. There are 16 residues in the CDR3. Germline V gene data show CDR1 as SGHNT and CDR2 as YENEEA. The CDR3 protein is CASSRRTGSIPGELFF. For the CDR3, the DNA is TGTGCCAGCAGTAGGAGGACAGGGTCCATTCCCGGGGAGCTGTTTTTT.

This clone showed up just once. The chain employs TRBV7-3 and TRBJ1-1; D perhaps matches TRBD1 (6 bases). This CDR3 has 13 residues. V gave up 6 bases and J gave up 2 bases, with 10 bases separating them. In germline, CDR1 is SGHTA, CDR2 FQGTGA. The CDR3 DNA reads TGTGCCAGCAGACAGGGTCGCAACACTGAAGCTTTCTTT. Amino acid sequence: CASRQGRNTEAFF.

The chain couples TRBV9 to TRBJ2-3; 9 bases are shared with TRBD2. This CDR3 region has 17 residues. Germline CDR1 is SGDLS and CDR2 is YYNGEE. With 0 bases clipped from V and 4 bases from J, the junction kept 9 bases outside the gene matches. The CDR3 coding sequence is TGTGCCAGCAGCGTAGGAGTTGGCGGGGGGGCCCCAGATACGCAGTATTTT. This sequence encodes CASSVGVGGGAPDTQYF.

The chain employs TRBV19 and TRBJ2-2, with D perhaps matching TRBD1 (6 bases). Trimming stripped 1 base from V and 7 bases from J, with 10 bases between. The CDR3 loop spans 14 amino acids. The V gene's germline CDR1 is LNHDA and CDR2 SQIVND (reference sequence). For the CDR3, the DNA is TGTGCCAGTAGTATAGTCCAGGGGCACGGGGAGCTGTTTTTT. As protein: CASSIVQGHGELFF. The full variable domain, completed using reference TRBV19 and TRBJ2-2, is DGGITQSPKYLFRKEGQNVTLSCEQNLNHDAMYWYRQDPGQGLRLIYYSQIVNDFQKGDIAEGYSVSREKKESFPLTVTSAQKNPTAFYLCASSIVQGHGELFFGEGSRLTVL.

This chain connects TRBV9 to TRBJ1-2; weak D call: TRBD1 (6 bases). The V gene's germline CDR1 is SGDLS and CDR2 YYNGEE. V was trimmed by 4 bases and J by 0 bases, leaving 10 bases between them. The CDR3 loop spans 14 amino acids. This CDR3 is CASSRQEANYGYTF. The CDR3 DNA sequence: TGTGCCAGCAGCCGACAGGAAGCTAACTATGGCTACACCTTC.

The chain has TRBV7-3 and TRBJ1-2, with D unresolved. Trimming removed 5 bases at V and 0 bases at J, with 7 bases between. Germline loops: CDR1 SGHTA, CDR2 FQGTGA. This CDR3 is built from 13 residues. The CDR3 spells CASSGQPNYGYTF. The CDR3 nucleotides read TGTGCCAGCAGCGGGCAGCCTAACTATGGCTACACCTTC.

This rearrangement joins TRBV6-5 to TRBJ2-7; D remains ambiguous. CDR3 length equals 12 residues. V was clipped by 8 bases and J by 6 bases, with 14 bases between them. Germline lookup yields CDR1 MNHEY and CDR2 SVGAGI. CDR3 sequence reads: CASYGGGVEQYF. The CDR3 DNA reads as TGTGCCAGCTACGGTGGCGGAGTCGAGCAGTACTTC.

The chain recombines TRBV5-4 with TRBJ2-2; 7 bases align to TRBD1. The CDR3 extends over 15 amino acids. The J segment lost 1 base and the V segment lost 0 bases, leaving 0 bases of the junction unmatched. CDR1 is SGHNT, CDR2 YYREEE, per germline (reference sequence). This CDR3 is CASSLAGGNTGELFF. The DNA for the CDR3 is TGTGCCAGCAGCTTGGCAGGGGGGAACACCGGGGAGCTGTTTTTT.

The chain couples TRBV7-9 to TRBJ1-2; tentative D call: TRBD1 (6 bases). V was shortened by 4 bases and J by 7 bases, with 16 bases between the two germline ends. There are 14 residues in the CDR3. Looked up from germline, CDR1 is SEHNR and CDR2 is FQNEAQ (reference sequence). CDR3 amino acids: CASSSQGLVAGYTF. CDR3 nucleotide sequence: TGTGCCAGCAGCTCACAGGGTCTGGTGGCTGGCTACACCTTC.

This chain links TRBV28 with TRBJ1-5, with D unclear. The CDR3 covers 12 residues. Germline V gene data show CDR1 as MDHEN and CDR2 as SYDVKM. The V and J ends lost 7 bases and 3 bases respectively, with 7 bases between them. CDR3 coding DNA: TGTGCCAGCACGCAGGTCAATCAGCCCCAGCATTTT. Translating gives CASTQVNQPQHF.

The rearrangement links TRBV5-6 to TRBJ1-1; TRBD1 matches 11 bases. Trimming cost V 4 bases and J 8 bases; bases outside gene matches: 7. CDR1 and CDR2 from the germline V gene are SGHDT and YYEEEE. CDR3 size: 14 residues. Here the CDR3 DNA reads TGTGCCAGCAGCGGGACAGGGGGAGTGGGGGAAGCTTTCTTT. It specifies CASSGTGGVGEAFF. Looking up the rest from reference TRBV5-6 and TRBJ1-1 gives the full variable domain: DAGVTQSPTHLIKTRGQQVTLRCSPKSGHDTVSWYQQALGQGPQFIFQYYEEEERQRGNFPDRFSGHQFPNYSSELNVNALLLGDSALYLCASSGTGGVGEAFFGQGTRLTVV.

This clone was picked up one time. This chain uses TRBV27 with TRBJ1-1; tentative D call: TRBD1 (6 bases). CDR3 size: 15 residues. The V end was cut by 7 bases, the J end by 1 base, with 16 bases between. The V gene's germline CDR1 is MNHEY and CDR2 SMNVEV (reference sequence). As DNA, the CDR3 is TGTGCCAGCACCCTCGTGGGGGCAGGGAACACTGAAGCTTTCTTT. Translation: CASTLVGAGNTEAFF.

The V call is TRBV7-3, the J call TRBJ2-3; D gene unclear. There are 13 residues in the CDR3. CDR1 and CDR2 from the germline V gene are SGHTA and FQGTGA. V was clipped by 3 bases and J by 4 bases, with 8 bases between them. CDR3 sequence (DNA): TGTGCCAGCAGCTTTGATCGGTCAGATACGCAGTATTTT. The encoded protein is CASSFDRSDTQYF.

V usage is TRBV7-9 and J usage is TRBJ1-6; D is possibly TRBD1 (6 bases). Deletions cut 5 bases from V and 10 bases from J, with 12 bases between. The CDR3 loop spans 13 amino acids. Looked up from germline, CDR1 is SEHNR and CDR2 is FQNEAQ (reference sequence). As DNA, the CDR3 is TGTGCCAGCAGCAGCCAAGGGGGATCACCCCTCCACTTT. Protein sequence: CASSSQGGSPLHF.

V gene TRBV19 combines with J gene TRBJ2-5; TRBD2 is a possible D gene (6 bases). V was pared by 2 bases and J by 4 bases, with 17 bases between. Germline CDR1 LNHDA, CDR2 SQIVND (reference sequence). The CDR3 is made up of 16 amino acids. In nucleotides, the CDR3 is TGTGCCAGTAGTATACTAGGACTAACGCCGGGAGAGACCCAGTACTTC. Translating gives CASSILGLTPGETQYF. Based on the CDR3 plus reference TRBV19 and TRBJ2-5, the full variable domain is DGGITQSPKYLFRKEGQNVTLSCEQNLNHDAMYWYRQDPGQGLRLIYYSQIVNDFQKGDIAEGYSVSREKKESFPLTVTSAQKNPTAFYLCASSILGLTPGETQYFGPGTRLLVL.

This sequence joins TRBV5-8 and TRBJ1-3; the D gene is possibly TRBD1 (6 bases). Per germline, CDR1 SGHTS and CDR2 YDEGEE. V was clipped by 1 base and J by 3 bases, with 14 bases between them. The CDR3 runs to 16 residues. CDR3 in DNA: TGTGCCAGCAGCTTGACGGGACAAGAGATTGGAAACACCATATATTTT. The encoded protein is CASSLTGQEIGNTIYF.

The chain couples TRBV7-9 to TRBJ2-2; 7 bases align to TRBD1. The CDR3 totals 15 residues. V trimming: 5 bases; J trimming: 4 bases; junction bases outside the gene matches: 7. The germline gives CDR1 SEHNR, CDR2 FQNEAQ (reference sequence). The CDR3 sequence: CASSPARGFTGELFF. The CDR3 DNA is TGTGCCAGCAGCCCCGCCAGGGGGTTCACCGGGGAGCTGTTTTTT.

CDR3 protein: CAISWPTGDNYGYTF. CDR3 bases: TGTGCCATCAGTTGGCCTACAGGGGATAACTATGGCTACACCTTC. The rearrangement links TRBV10-3 to TRBJ1-2, with 7 bases fitting TRBD1. V lost 5 bases and J lost 1; bases outside the gene matches: 7. This CDR3 is built from 15 residues. Germline CDR1 is ENHRY and CDR2 is SYGVKD.

The V and J genes are TRBV4-1 and TRBJ2-1; 10 bases line up with TRBD2. V shed 2 bases, J shed 8 bases, and the junction held 9 bases outside the gene matches. The germline CDR1 and CDR2 sequences are MGHRA and YSYEKL. This CDR3 spans 16 amino acids. CDR3 loop: CASSQTAASGGYEQFF. In DNA form, the CDR3 reads TGCGCCAGCAGCCAAACCGCGGCTAGCGGGGGTTATGAGCAGTTCTTC.

This chain links TRBV5-1 with TRBJ2-5; tentatively, D is TRBD2 (7 bases). Germline V gene lookup returns CDR1 SGHRS and CDR2 YFSETQ. Deletions cut 0 bases from V and 3 bases from J, with 9 bases between. The CDR3 contains 14 residues. For the CDR3, the DNA is TGCGCCAGCAGCTTGGGCGGGGGCAAAGAGACCCAGTACTTC. Protein: CASSLGGGKETQYF.

The table lists this clone with a few counts. The chain has TRBV7-9 and TRBJ2-3; 8 bases align to TRBD1. The CDR3 extends over 17 amino acids. V trimming: 4 bases; J trimming: 4 bases; junction bases outside the gene matches: 13. The germline gives CDR1 SEHNR, CDR2 FQNEAQ (reference sequence). CDR3 region: CASSSQPGQGTADTQYF. The CDR3 DNA reads as TGTGCCAGCAGCTCACAACCCGGACAGGGTACGGCAGATACGCAGTATTTT.